This T cell receptor (beta chain) was identified in a study of blood T cell repertoires in COVID-19. Study-level information: The United States, Italy and Spain were the sources of the acute and convalescent COVID-19 samples.

Original methodology: For nucleated cells, counts were estimated from reference gene primer amplification. The data were produced by immunoSEQ multiplex PCR, yet TCRdb's version contains in-frame clones alone and is incomplete. Clone size and the V and J calls come from that table; the DNA yielded D and trimming. This sample has over 85,000 clones, with around 79% found just once. The CDR3 spans 14 residues. In germline, CDR1 is SGHRS, CDR2 YFSETQ. J was trimmed by 7 bases and V by 0 bases; bases with no gene match: 6. The sequencing input was peripheral blood. The sequence was obtained from a woman older than 75 with active or convalescent COVID-19. The rearrangement links TRBV5-1 to TRBJ2-5, with 7 positions matching TRBD2. CDR3 loop: CASSLGQRDGTQYF. The CDR3 DNA is TGCGCCAGCAGCTTGGGCCAGCGGGATGGGACCCAGTACTTC.